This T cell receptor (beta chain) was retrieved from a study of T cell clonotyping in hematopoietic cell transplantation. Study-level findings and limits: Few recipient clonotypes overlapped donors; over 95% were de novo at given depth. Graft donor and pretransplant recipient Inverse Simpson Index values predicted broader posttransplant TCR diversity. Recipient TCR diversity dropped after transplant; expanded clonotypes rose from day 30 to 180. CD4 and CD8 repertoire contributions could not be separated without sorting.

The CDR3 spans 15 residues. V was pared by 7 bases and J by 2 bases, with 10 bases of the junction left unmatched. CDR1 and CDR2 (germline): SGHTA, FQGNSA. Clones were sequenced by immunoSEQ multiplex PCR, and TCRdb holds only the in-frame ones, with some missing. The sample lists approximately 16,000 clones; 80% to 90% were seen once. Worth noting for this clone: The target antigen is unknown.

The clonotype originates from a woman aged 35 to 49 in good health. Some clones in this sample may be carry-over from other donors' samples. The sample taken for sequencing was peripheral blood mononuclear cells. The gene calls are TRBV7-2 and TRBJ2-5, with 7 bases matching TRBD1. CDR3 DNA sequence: TGTGCCAGCACCCCCATGGGGACAGAACAAGAGACCCAGTACTTC. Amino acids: CASTPMGTEQETQYF.